These 22 T cell receptor beta chains were sequenced from one sample in a study of blood T cell repertoires in COVID-19. Method: immunoSEQ multiplex PCR; TCRdb's copy keeps in-frame clones and lacks some. The sample lists tens of thousands of clones; about 80% were seen once. Sequencing was done on a sample of peripheral blood. These TCRs come from a man at least 80 years old with COVID-19, enrolled during active disease.

The chain is built from TRBV5-6 and TRBJ1-1, with D possibly TRBD1 on 6 matching bases. The germline V gene has CDR1 SGHDT and CDR2 YYEEEE. This CDR3 region has 17 residues. Trimming left V 4 bases short and J 0 bases short, with 19 bases between. The CDR3 loop is CASSQGRGPYMNTEAFF. CDR3 DNA sequence: TGTGCCAGCAGCCAGGGGCGGGGGCCATACATGAACACTGAAGCTTTCTTT.

This chain joins TRBV7-9 and TRBJ1-1; the match to TRBD1 covers 8 bases. CDR1 is SEHNR, CDR2 FQNEAQ, per germline (reference sequence). The CDR3 has 14 amino acids. The J segment lost 4 bases and the V segment lost 5 bases, leaving 6 bases of the junction unmatched. CDR3: CASSPRTGTTEAFF. The CDR3 nucleotides read TGTGCCAGCAGCCCACGGACAGGGACCACTGAAGCTTTCTTT.

This chain links TRBV4-1 with TRBJ2-7; 10 positions agree with TRBD2. Germline CDR1 and CDR2: MGHRA and YSYEKL. The CDR3 sequence is 15 residues long. The J segment lost 0 bases and the V segment lost 4 bases, leaving 3 bases of the junction unmatched. The CDR3 coding sequence is TGCGCCAGCAGCCGGACTAGCGGTGCCTCCTACGAGCAGTACGTC. As protein: CASSRTSGASYEQYV.

Only a few counts were recorded for this clone. The genes are TRBV6-5 and TRBJ1-6; 8 bases fit TRBD1. With V trimmed by 2 bases and J by 10 bases, 4 bases remained unmatched. Germline assignment: CDR1 MNHEY and CDR2 SVGAGI. The CDR3 is made up of 14 amino acids. As DNA, the CDR3 is TGTGCCAGCAGTTACGGACAGGGCAACTCACCCCTCCACTTT. Its protein product is CASSYGQGNSPLHF.

The V call is TRBV5-1, the J call TRBJ1-1; TRBD1 aligns across 8 bases. The junction had 8 bases not matched to a gene; V was cut back by 1 base and J by 6 bases. In germline, CDR1 is SGHRS, CDR2 YFSETQ. This CDR3 region has 15 residues. The CDR3 coding sequence is TGCGCCAGCAGCTTGTATGCAGGGGGCCTCGCTGAAGCTTTCTTT. This translates into CASSLYAGGLAEAFF.

This clone was detected only a few times. The rearrangement links TRBV5-1 to TRBJ2-5; D is possibly TRBD2 (5 bases). Trimming took 0 bases from V and 5 from J, leaving 8 bases between them. CDR1 is SGHRS, CDR2 YFSETQ, per germline. This CDR3 is 13 amino acids long. In nucleotides, the CDR3 is TGCGCCAGCAGCTTGGACGGGAAGGAGACCCAGTACTTC. Translating it yields CASSLDGKETQYF. Together with reference TRBV5-1 and TRBJ2-5, the CDR3 gives the full variable domain: KAGVTQTPRYLIKTRGQQVTLSCSPISGHRSVSWYQQTPGQGLQFLFEYFSETQRNKGNFPGRFSGRQFSNSRSEMNVSTLELGDSALYLCASSLDGKETQYFGPGTRLLVL.

V gene TRBV5-1 combines with J gene TRBJ1-2, with 10 bases lining up with TRBD1. Germline V gives CDR1 SGHRS, CDR2 YFSETQ. Trimming took 0 bases from V and 6 from J; bases not matched to a gene: 5. This CDR3 is 15 amino acids long. This CDR3 reads CASSLGGQGVNGYTF. The CDR3 DNA reads as TGCGCCAGCAGCTTGGGTGGACAGGGGGTAAATGGCTACACCTTC.

V usage is TRBV28 and J usage is TRBJ2-5, with TRBD2 as a possible D gene (6 bases). V was cut by 6 bases and J by 5 bases, with 19 bases left in between. The CDR3 has 15 residues. Germline V gene data show CDR1 as MDHEN and CDR2 as SYDVKM. CDR3 sequence (DNA): TGTGCCAGCAGCCCGCGGGGATTAGCGGACGAGACCCAGTACTTC. It yields the protein CASSPRGLADETQYF.

J is TRBJ1-1 and V is TRBV7-8; D perhaps matches TRBD1 (6 bases). Germline V gene data show CDR1 as SGHVS and CDR2 as FQNEAQ. V lost 5 bases to trimming and J lost 3 bases, with 16 bases between them. The CDR3 is 15 amino acids. The chain's CDR3 is CASSKTGPRDTEAFF. The CDR3 bases are TGTGCCAGCAGCAAAACAGGGCCCCGGGACACTGAAGCTTTCTTT.

This chain uses TRBV7-9 with TRBJ1-2; 7 bases match TRBD1. V lost 5 bases, J lost 5 bases, and 2 bases stayed unmatched. Germline V CDR1 and CDR2: SEHNR, FQNEAQ (reference sequence). The CDR3 contains 12 residues. The DNA of the CDR3 is TGTGCCAGCAGCGTACAGGGGTATGGCTACACCTTC. Translating it yields CASSVQGYGYTF.

The chain carries TRBV27 and TRBJ2-1; the D gene is possibly TRBD1 (6 bases). The CDR3 consists of 14 residues. CDR1 is MNHEY and CDR2 is SMNVEV in the germline V gene (reference sequence). V was trimmed by 5 bases and J by 0 bases, leaving 8 bases between them. The CDR3 region is CASSGGSSYNEQFF. CDR3 bases: TGTGCCAGCAGTGGGGGCAGCTCCTACAATGAGCAGTTCTTC.

This clone was recorded once. The chain uses TRBV30 and TRBJ2-2; D may be TRBD1 (5 bases). In germline, CDR1 is GTSNPN, CDR2 SVGIG (reference sequence). This CDR3 region has 14 residues. CDR3: CVLHRTVNTGELFF. The CDR3 DNA is TGTGTCCTTCACAGGACGGTCAACACCGGGGAGCTGTTTTTT.

The chain links TRBV2 to TRBJ2-1, with 10 bases aligning to TRBD2. Per the germline V gene, CDR1 is SNHLY and CDR2 is FYNNEI. V was clipped by 6 bases and J by 4 bases; unmatched bases: 9. The CDR3 sequence is 16 residues long. The DNA for the CDR3 is TGTGCCAGCAGCCACGGAGCGGGAGGGCGGTACAATGAGCAGTTCTTC. Translating it yields CASSHGAGGRYNEQFF.

The J gene is TRBJ1-4, the V gene TRBV6-5; D is possibly TRBD1 (5 bases). This CDR3 has 14 amino acids. Per the germline V gene, CDR1 is MNHEY and CDR2 is SVGAGI. V dropped 5 bases and J dropped 8 bases, with 15 bases sitting between them. CDR3 in DNA: TGTGCCAGCAGTACCTCGGGGGAGGGGGAAAAACTGTTTTTT. This translates into CASSTSGEGEKLFF.

This chain joins TRBV4-3 and TRBJ2-5, with TRBD1 identical over 7 bases. The CDR3 has 15 residues. V shed 4 bases, J shed 1 base, and the junction held 6 bases outside the gene matches. Germline loops: CDR1 LGHNA, CDR2 YSLEER. The CDR3 region has the DNA TGCGCCAGCAGCCGAACGACAGGGATCCAAGAGACCCAGTACTTC. It codes for CASSRTTGIQETQYF.

With respect to this clone: The sample contains more than one DNA sequence encoding this CDR3. J is TRBJ2-1 and V is TRBV5-5; 8 bases map to TRBD1. This CDR3 has 16 residues. The junction had 11 bases not matched to a gene; V was cut back by 5 bases and J by 4 bases. The germline V gene encodes CDR1 SGHKS and CDR2 YYEKEE (reference sequence). The DNA of the CDR3 is TGTGCCAGCAGTTCTCAGGGGGCTACACTTTACAATGAGCAGTTCTTC. Encoded protein: CASSSQGATLYNEQFF.

The chain is built from TRBV7-7 and TRBJ2-2; tentative D call: TRBD2 (5 bases). In germline, CDR1 is SSHAT, CDR2 FNYEAQ (reference sequence). The CDR3 is 14 residues long. The V gene lost 6 bases and the J gene lost 7 bases, with 15 bases spanning the gap. The CDR3 protein is CASRTDGKVGELFF. CDR3 coding DNA: TGTGCCAGCAGGACTGACGGGAAGGTCGGGGAGCTGTTTTTT.

This chain connects TRBV7-9 to TRBJ2-2; 9 bases map to TRBD1. This CDR3 comprises 15 residues. The germline V gene encodes CDR1 SEHNR and CDR2 FQNEAQ (reference sequence). Unmatched junction bases numbered 11, after V lost 10 bases and J lost 5 bases. The CDR3 protein is CATHAPTGGTGELFF. The CDR3 DNA reads TGTGCCACCCACGCCCCGACAGGGGGGACCGGGGAGCTGTTTTTT. Using reference TRBV7-9 and TRBJ2-2 for the parts outside the CDR3, the full variable domain is DTGVSQNPRHKITKRGQNVTFRCDPISEHNRLYWYRQTLGQGPEFLTYFQNEAQLEKSRLLSDRFSAERPKGSFSTLEIQRTEQGDSAMYLCATHAPTGGTGELFFGEGSRLTVL.

V and J are TRBV28 and TRBJ2-7; TRBD2 matches 7 bases. V was pared by 4 bases and J by 0 bases, with 6 bases of the junction left unmatched. There are 15 residues in the CDR3. Per germline, CDR1 MDHEN and CDR2 SYDVKM. The CDR3 bases are TGTGCCAGCAGTTCCGCGGGGGAGAGCTCCTACGAGCAGTACTTC. Protein product: CASSSAGESSYEQYF.

The rearrangement joins TRBV19 to TRBJ1-1; tentative D call: TRBD1 (5 bases). This CDR3 is built from 12 residues. CDR1 and CDR2 (germline): LNHDA, SQIVND (reference sequence). V was cut by 5 bases and J by 2 bases, with 6 bases left in between. Here the CDR3 DNA reads TGTGCCAGTAGTCAGGGTAACACTGAAGCTTTCTTT. Its protein is CASSQGNTEAFF.

For the CDR3, the DNA is TGTGCCAGCAGCCAAGCAAGGGGGCGAGGCACTGAAGCTTTCTTT. Its translation: CASSQARGRGTEAFF. The chain couples TRBV14 to TRBJ1-1; 7 nucleotides line up with TRBD1. V trimming: 1 base; J trimming: 4 bases; junction bases outside the gene matches: 6. The CDR3 sequence is 15 residues long. The V gene's germline CDR1 is SGHDN and CDR2 FVKESK.

This chain uses TRBV4-3 with TRBJ1-2; no clear D. The CDR3 sequence is 15 residues long. Germline V gene lookup returns CDR1 LGHNA and CDR2 YSLEER. V lost 1 base to trimming and J lost 7 bases, with 16 bases between them. Here the CDR3 reads CASSQVIPGDGGYTF. The CDR3 nucleotides read TGCGCCAGCAGCCAAGTAATCCCGGGAGACGGTGGCTACACCTTC.